The text below deals with one T cell receptor beta chain. Its specificity is unknown. Through a sample-barcoded 5' primer and a J-beta primer mix, a second PCR was run for roughly 7 to 11 cycles. Each CDR3 protein is one row after TCRdb ran MiXCR on the 5' RACE reads. This sample has 1.5 million to 2 million distinct CDR3 sequences; 40% to 55% occur once, and the top ten carry 2% to 2.5%. The germline V gene encodes CDR1 MNHEY and CDR2 SVGAGI. This CDR3 comprises 14 residues. These data belong to a study of blood T cells in healthy people across ages. Overall study findings and caveats: Older individuals had lower TCR beta diversity per million T cells (the decline was roughly linear). It was held that the diversity estimates obtained from one million T cells were underestimates.

At least 7 million PBMCs were isolated per sample. The receptor was derived from a middle-aged woman in good health. The source material was blood. This chain uses TRBV6-5 with TRBJ2-1; perhaps TRBD1 as D (8 bases). The J call could be wrong; TRBJ2-7 is a better fit for the DNA end. CDR3 sequence reads: CASKSGTGLYEQYF. The CDR3 DNA reads TGTGCCAGCAAGAGCGGGACAGGCCTTTACGAGCAGTACTTC.